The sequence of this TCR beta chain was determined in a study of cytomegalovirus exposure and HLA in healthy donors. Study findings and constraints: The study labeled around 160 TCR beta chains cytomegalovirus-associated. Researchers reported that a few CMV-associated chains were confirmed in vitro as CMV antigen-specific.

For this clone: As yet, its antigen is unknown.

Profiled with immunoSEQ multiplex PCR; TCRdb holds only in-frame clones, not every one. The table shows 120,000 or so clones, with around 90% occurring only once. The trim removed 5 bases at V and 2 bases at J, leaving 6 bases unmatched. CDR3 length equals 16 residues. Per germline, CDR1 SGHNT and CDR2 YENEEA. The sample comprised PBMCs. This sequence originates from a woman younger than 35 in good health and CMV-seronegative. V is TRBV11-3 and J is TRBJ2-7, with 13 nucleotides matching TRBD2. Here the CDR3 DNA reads TGTGCCAGCAGCGCGACTAGCGGGAGGAATACCTACGAGCAGTACTTC. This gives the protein CASSATSGRNTYEQYF.